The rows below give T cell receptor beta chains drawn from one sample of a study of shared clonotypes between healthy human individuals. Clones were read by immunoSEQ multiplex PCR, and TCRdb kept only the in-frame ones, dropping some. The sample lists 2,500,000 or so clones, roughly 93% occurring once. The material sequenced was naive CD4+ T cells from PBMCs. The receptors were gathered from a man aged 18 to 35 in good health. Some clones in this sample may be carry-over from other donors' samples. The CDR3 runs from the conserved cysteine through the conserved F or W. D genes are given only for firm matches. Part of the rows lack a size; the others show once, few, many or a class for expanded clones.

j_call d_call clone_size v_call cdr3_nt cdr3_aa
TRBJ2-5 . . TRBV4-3 TGCGCCAGCAGCCAAGATCCGGGAGTCCAAGAGACCCAGTACTTC CASSQDPGVQETQYF
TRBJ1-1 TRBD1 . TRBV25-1 TGTGCCAGCAGGGAAGTGACAGGGAAGAACACTGAAGCTTTCTTT CASREVTGKNTEAFF
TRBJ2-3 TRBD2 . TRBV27 TGTGCCAGCAGTTTATTCCTGACTAGCGGGATTACAGATACGCAGTATTTT CASSLFLTSGITDTQYF
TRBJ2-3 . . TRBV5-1 TGCGCCAGCAGCCGACTAGCCCAGGGGACAGATACGCAGTATTTT CASSRLAQGTDTQYF
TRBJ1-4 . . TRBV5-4 TGTGCCAGCAGCTCCGGGGGGACAACTAATGAAAAACTGTTTTTT CASSSGGTTNEKLFF
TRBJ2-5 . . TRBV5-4 TGTGCCAGCAGCTTGCGGGAGGAGACCCAGTACTTC CASSLREETQYF
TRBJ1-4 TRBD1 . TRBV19 TGTGCCAGTAGTACCGGACAGGCCAAAGGTGAAAAACTGTTTTTT CASSTGQAKGEKLFF
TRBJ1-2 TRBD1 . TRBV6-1 TGTGCCAGCAGTATTGACAGGGGGGGCGGCTACACCTTC CASSIDRGGGYTF
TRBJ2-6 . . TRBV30 TGTGCCTGGGATGAGTCTGGGGCCAACGTCCTGACTTTC CAWDESGANVLTF
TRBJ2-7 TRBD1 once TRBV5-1 TGCGCCAGCAGCCCCGGGCAGGGGGCGTACGAGCAGTACTTC CASSPGQGAYEQYF
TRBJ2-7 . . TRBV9 TGTGCCAGCAGCACGTGGGTCGCTAGCGACGAGCAGTACTTC CASSTWVASDEQYF
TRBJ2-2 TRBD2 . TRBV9 TGTGCCAGCAGCGTAGCTCTAGCGGGAGCGGACACCGGGGAGCTGTTTTTT CASSVALAGADTGELFF
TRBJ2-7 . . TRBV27 TGTGCCAGCAGTTCCACGCGGGGTAGGCGCGAGCAGTACTTC CASSSTRGRREQYF
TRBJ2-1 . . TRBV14 TGTGCCAGCAGCCAAGGCAGGGGTTTCTCCTACAATGAGCAGTTCTTC CASSQGRGFSYNEQFF
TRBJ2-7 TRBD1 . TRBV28 TGTGCCAGCAGTTCGACAGGGGGCAGGAGCTACGAGCAGTACTTC CASSSTGGRSYEQYF
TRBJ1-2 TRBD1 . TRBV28 TGTGCCAGCAGTTCCCTGCGGACAGGGTGGGGCTATGGCTACACCTTC CASSSLRTGWGYGYTF
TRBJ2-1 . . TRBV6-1 TGTGCCAGCAGTGAAGTTCACCCGATCGGGCCTGAGCAGTTCTTC CASSEVHPIGPEQFF
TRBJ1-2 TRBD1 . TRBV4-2 TGTGCCAGCAGCCATGTAACAGGGGGAGGTAACTATGGCTACACCTTC CASSHVTGGGNYGYTF
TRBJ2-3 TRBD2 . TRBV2 TGTGCCAGCAGGGTTGGCGGGAGTGGTAAAGATACGCAGTATTTT CASRVGGSGKDTQYF
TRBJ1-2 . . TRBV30 TGTGCCTGGGCCCCGGGGAACTATGGCTACACCTTC CAWAPGNYGYTF
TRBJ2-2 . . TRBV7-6 TGTGCCAGCAGCTTAGTGAACGGGGAGCTGTTTTTT CASSLVNGELFF
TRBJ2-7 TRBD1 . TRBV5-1 TGCGCCAGCAGCTTGGGGGGACAGGGTTTGTACGAGCAGTACTTC CASSLGGQGLYEQYF
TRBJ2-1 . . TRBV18 TGTGCCAGCTCACCAACAAGGGGCCTCCCCCCCGAGGACAATGAGCAGTTCTTC CASSPTRGLPPEDNEQFF
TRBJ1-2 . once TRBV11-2 TGTGCCAGCAGCTTAGATGGGGAGGTTACTACCTATGGCTACACCTTC CASSLDGEVTTYGYTF
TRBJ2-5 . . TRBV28 TGTGCCAGCAGTTTAGGAATCCAAGAGACCCAGTACTTC CASSLGIQETQYF
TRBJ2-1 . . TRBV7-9 TGTGCCAGCAGATCCGACTCCTACAATGAGCAGTTCTTC CASRSDSYNEQFF
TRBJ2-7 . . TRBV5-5 TGTGCCAGCAGTGGGGGGGGGCCACCACAGCCCTACGAGCAGTACTTC CASSGGGPPQPYEQYF
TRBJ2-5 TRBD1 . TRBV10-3 TGTGCCACCCTAGGATCCCTCCGGGACAGGGGCCGACAAGAGACCCAGTACTTC CATLGSLRDRGRQETQYF
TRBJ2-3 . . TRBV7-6 TGTGCCAGCAGCTTAGGACGAGATACGCAGTATTTT CASSLGRDTQYF
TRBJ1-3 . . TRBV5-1 TGCGCCAGCAGCTTGGCGCCCAGACGAGGTGGAAACACCATATATTTT CASSLAPRRGGNTIYF
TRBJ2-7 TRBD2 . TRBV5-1 TGCGCCAGCACCACTATTCCGGGACTAGCGGGAGCGTCCTACGAGCAGTACTTC CASTTIPGLAGASYEQYF
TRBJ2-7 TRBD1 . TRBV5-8 TGTGCCAGCAGTTTTCAGGGACAGGGGGCGTATGGCGAGCAGTACTTC CASSFQGQGAYGEQYF
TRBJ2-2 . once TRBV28 TGTGCCGGCAGACAAAGGCTGAGCACCGGGGAGCTGTTTTTT CAGRQRLSTGELFF
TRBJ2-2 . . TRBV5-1 TGCGCCAGCAGCTCGACCGGGGAGCTGTTTTTT CASSSTGELFF
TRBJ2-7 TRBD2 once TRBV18 TGTGCCAGCTCCCGCGCGGGGGTTTCATACGAGCAGTACTTC CASSRAGVSYEQYF
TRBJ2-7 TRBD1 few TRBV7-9 TGTGCCAGCAGCCTAAGTTCCCAGGGGGTCGAGCAGTACTTC CASSLSSQGVEQYF
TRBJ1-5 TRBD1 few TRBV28 TGTGCCAGCGGAACAGGGGTTAGCAATCAGCCCCAGCATTTT CASGTGVSNQPQHF
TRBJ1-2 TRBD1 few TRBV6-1 TGTGCCAGCAGCCGTGGACAGGGAGGCTATGGCTACACCTTC CASSRGQGGYGYTF
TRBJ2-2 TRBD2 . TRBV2 TGTGCCAGCAGTGGGCTAGCGGACACCGGGGAGCTGTTTTTT CASSGLADTGELFF
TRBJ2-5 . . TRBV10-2 TGCGCCAGCAGATTGGGGGGAGGAATGACCCAAGAGACCCAGTACTTC CASRLGGGMTQETQYF
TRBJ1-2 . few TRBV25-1 TGTGCCAGCAGGGGGGACGGAGGGTACTATGGCTACACCTTC CASRGDGGYYGYTF
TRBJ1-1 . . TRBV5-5 TGTGCCAGCAGCCCCGGGGGGCAGAACACTGAAGCTTTCTTT CASSPGGQNTEAFF
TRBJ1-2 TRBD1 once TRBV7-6 TGTGCCAGCAGGATAGGGACAGGGCATGGCTACACCTTC CASRIGTGHGYTF
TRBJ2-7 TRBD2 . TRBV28 TGTGCCAGCAGAACCTACCAGACCCGGCCAGGGACTAGCGGGAGTAGGAACGAGCAGTACTTC CASRTYQTRPGTSGSRNEQYF
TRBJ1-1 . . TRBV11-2 TGTGCCAGCAGTCCGGCAGGGTGGTATGATGACACTGAAGCTTTCTTT CASSPAGWYDDTEAFF
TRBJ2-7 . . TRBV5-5 TGTGCCAGCATCAAAGTGGCAGGAACCTACGAGCAGTACTTC CASIKVAGTYEQYF
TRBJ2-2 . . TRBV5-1 TGCGCCAGCAGCTTGGCCGTAATGAGGGTAAACACCGGGGAGCTGTTTTTT CASSLAVMRVNTGELFF
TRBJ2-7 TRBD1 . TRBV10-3 TGTGCCATCAGTGAGTCCATAGGGGGACAGAGCTCCTACGAGCAGTACTTC CAISESIGGQSSYEQYF
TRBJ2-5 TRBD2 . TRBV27 TGTGCCAGCAGTTTATTCGGGCTAGCGGGAGTCCAAGAGACCCAGTACTTC CASSLFGLAGVQETQYF
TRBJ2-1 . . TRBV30 TGTGCCTGGAGTGTACGTGGCAATGAGCAGTTCTTC CAWSVRGNEQFF
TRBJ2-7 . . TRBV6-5 TGTGCCAGCAGTTCCTTAGGGGGGGGCCTAAGCTACGAGCAGTACTTC CASSSLGGGLSYEQYF
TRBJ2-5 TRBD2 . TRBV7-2 TGTGCCAGCAGCCCCCTAGCGGGTGTGAACCAAGAGACCCAGTACTTC CASSPLAGVNQETQYF
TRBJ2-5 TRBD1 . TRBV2 TGTGCCAGCAGTGAAGAGGGGGCGCGGGTGACCCAGTACTTC CASSEEGARVTQYF